This TCR beta chain was documented in a study of blood T cell repertoires in COVID-19 (dated by TCRdb to 2018 to 2020). Notes on the research overall: Samples covering the acute and convalescent phases of COVID-19 were provided by collaborators in the United States, Italy and Spain. The dataset comprised deeply sampled blood TCRbeta repertoires from subjects exposed to, actively infected with, or recovered from COVID-19. A de-identified subject ID, COVID-19 status, age in years and sex were almost always included in the sample metadata. Where HLA class I and class II types were available, the types were taken from metadata supplied by the sample provider, not from assay-based typing. The repertoires were released in a freely available public database intended as a resource for research on the immune response to SARS-CoV-2. The material from the prospective study consisted of cDNA or gDNA derived from T cells, B-cell-depleted T cells, or PBMCs. Samples were obtained from the ongoing ImmuneRACE study (first 160 participants) and from 950 to 1,500 subjects provided by 6 global collaborators. Results the study describes overall, beyond this receptor: How much clinical and demographic metadata was included differed by source and by participant, and the metadata was provided uncurated.

The collaborating institutions used their own protocols to collect whole blood in K2EDTA tubes. For TCRbeta analysis, collaborator samples were shipped as frozen whole blood, as isolated PBMCs, or as DNA extracted from either sample type. From the cysteine through the phenylalanine, the CDR3 covers 12 amino acids. Only the CDR3 portion is preserved as DNA: 36 bases, with reading frame beginning at the first base. Trimming takes 1 base off V and 10 bases off J; junction bases not matched to a gene: 1. TCRbeta CDR3 regions were amplified from genomic DNA by means of the immunoSEQ Assay, a bias-controlled multiplex PCR. The authors processed their data as follows. Within the assay, amplification of reference gene primers was used to estimate how many nucleated cells each sample contained. Sequence reads were collapsed and filtered to measure the absolute abundance of every unique TCRbeta CDR3 rearrangement. For each sample, productive Simpson clonality was calculated by taking the square root of Simpson's diversity index across productive rearrangements. The clones in this table, taken by TCRdb from immuneACCESS, are in-frame only. Not every clone is retained; where verified, under half of the shortfall comes from an unresolved V gene, and the cause of the rest is unknown. That table furnishes V, J and clone size, whereas the DNA furnished D and trimming. This sample gives under 350,000 clones in total; 85% of them show up just once. In total, the top ten clones hold around 7.2% of the sample.

Details on this clone: Its antigen specificity is not known. Base qualities are not provided; no much larger clone lies one nucleotide away.

Sequencing was carried out using peripheral blood. This clonotype was obtained from a human donor in a cohort sampled during active COVID-19. The chain was built from TRBV12-3 or TRBV12-4 and TRBJ1-1, and TRBD1 matches 9 of the central bases. The DNA is as follows: TGTGCCAGCAGTTTAGGGACAGGGGTAGCTTTCTTT. Its product reads: CASSLGTGVAFF.